This paragraph covers one T cell receptor beta chain sequence. The data belong to a study of blood T cell repertoires in COVID-19. Study details: Samples of COVID-19 (acute and convalescent) were obtained from the United States, Italy and Spain. Sources were T cells, B-cell-depleted T cells, or PBMCs; the material itself was cDNA or gDNA.

Under the authors' procedure: Amplification of reference gene primers was used by the study to estimate nucleated cell counts. The table came from immunoSEQ multiplex PCR; TCRdb's copy has only in-frame clones and leaves some out. V and J calls and clone size are as listed in that table; D and trimming were resolved from the DNA. The data show about 59,000 clones, approximately 80% seen once. The germline V gene has CDR1 SGHRS and CDR2 YFSETQ. The ends lost 0 bases at V and 8 bases at J; junction bases unmatched: 8. The CDR3 length is 15 residues. This TCR was recovered from a man aged 80 or over with acute or convalescent COVID-19. Sequenced: peripheral blood. The chain couples TRBV5-1 to TRBJ1-5, with 7 nucleotides matching TRBD1. CDR3 amino acids: CASSLAGTAKEPQHF. CDR3 nucleotides: TGCGCCAGCAGCTTGGCCGGGACAGCCAAGGAGCCCCAGCATTTT.